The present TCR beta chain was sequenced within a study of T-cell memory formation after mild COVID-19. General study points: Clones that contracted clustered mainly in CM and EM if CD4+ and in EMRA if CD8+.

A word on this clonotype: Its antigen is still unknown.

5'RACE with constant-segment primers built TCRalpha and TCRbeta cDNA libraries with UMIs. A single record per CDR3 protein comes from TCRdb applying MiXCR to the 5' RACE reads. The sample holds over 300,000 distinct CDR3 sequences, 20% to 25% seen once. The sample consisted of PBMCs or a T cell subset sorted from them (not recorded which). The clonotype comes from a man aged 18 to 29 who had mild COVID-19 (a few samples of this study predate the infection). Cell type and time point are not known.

The CDR3 reads CASSLRDPKDTQYF. The CDR3 DNA follows: TGTGCCAGCAGCTTAAGGGACCCTAAGGATACGCAGTATTTT. This chain links TRBV7-2 with TRBJ2-3; perhaps D is TRBD1 or TRBD2 (5 bases each). The V end lost 2 bases, the J end lost 6 bases, and 12 bases lay between the germline ends. Germline V gene lookup returns CDR1 SGHTA and CDR2 FQGNSA. This CDR3 has 14 residues.